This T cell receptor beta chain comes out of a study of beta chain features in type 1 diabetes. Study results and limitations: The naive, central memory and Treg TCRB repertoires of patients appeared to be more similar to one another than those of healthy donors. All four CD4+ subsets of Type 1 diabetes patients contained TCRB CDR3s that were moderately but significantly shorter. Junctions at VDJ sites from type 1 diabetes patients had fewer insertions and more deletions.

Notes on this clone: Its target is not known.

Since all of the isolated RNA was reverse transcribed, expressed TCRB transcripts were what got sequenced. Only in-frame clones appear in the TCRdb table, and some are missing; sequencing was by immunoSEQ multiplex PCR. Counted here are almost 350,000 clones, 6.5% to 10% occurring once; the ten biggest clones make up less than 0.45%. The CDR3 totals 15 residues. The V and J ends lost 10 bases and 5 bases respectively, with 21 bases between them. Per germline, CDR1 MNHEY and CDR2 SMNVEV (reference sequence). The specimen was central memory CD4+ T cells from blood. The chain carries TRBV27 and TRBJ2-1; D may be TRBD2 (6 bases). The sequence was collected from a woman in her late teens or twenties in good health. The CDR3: CAKAVITSRDNEQFF. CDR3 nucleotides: TGTGCCAAAGCAGTTATTACTAGCCGGGACAATGAGCAGTTCTTC.